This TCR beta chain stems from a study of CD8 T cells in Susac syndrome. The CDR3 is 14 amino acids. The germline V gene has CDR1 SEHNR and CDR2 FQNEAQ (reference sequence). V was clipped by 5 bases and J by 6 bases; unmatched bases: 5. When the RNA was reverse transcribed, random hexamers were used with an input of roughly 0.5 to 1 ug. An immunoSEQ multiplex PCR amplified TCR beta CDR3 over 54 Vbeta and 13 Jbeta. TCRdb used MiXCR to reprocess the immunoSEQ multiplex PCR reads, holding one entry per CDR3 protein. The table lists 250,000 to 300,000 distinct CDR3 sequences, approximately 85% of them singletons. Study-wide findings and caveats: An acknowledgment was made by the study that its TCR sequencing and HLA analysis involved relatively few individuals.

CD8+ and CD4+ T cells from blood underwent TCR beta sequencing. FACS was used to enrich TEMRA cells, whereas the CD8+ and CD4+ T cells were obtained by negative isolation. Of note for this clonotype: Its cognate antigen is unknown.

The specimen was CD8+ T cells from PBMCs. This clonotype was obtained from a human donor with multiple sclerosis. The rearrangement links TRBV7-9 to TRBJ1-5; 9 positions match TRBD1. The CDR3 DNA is TGTGCCAGCAGCGACAGGGGGTATGGTCAGCCCCAGCATTTT. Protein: CASSDRGYGQPQHF.